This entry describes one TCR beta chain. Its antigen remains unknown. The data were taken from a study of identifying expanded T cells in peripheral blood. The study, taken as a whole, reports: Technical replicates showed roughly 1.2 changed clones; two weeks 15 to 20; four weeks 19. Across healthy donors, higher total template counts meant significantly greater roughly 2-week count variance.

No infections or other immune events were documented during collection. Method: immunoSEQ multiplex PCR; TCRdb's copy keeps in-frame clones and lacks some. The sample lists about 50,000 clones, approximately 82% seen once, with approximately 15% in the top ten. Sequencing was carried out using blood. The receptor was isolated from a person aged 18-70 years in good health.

CDR3 DNA: TGCGCCAGCAGCTCCCTACAGGCGAACACCGGGGAGCTGTTTTTT. As protein: CASSSLQANTGELFF. The chain couples TRBV5-1 to TRBJ2-2; a weak D match, TRBD1 (5 bases). The CDR3 runs 15 residues. Germline CDR1 reads SGHRS; CDR2 reads YFSETQ. Trimming took off 3 bases at V and 0 bases at J, with 9 bases between the two ends.